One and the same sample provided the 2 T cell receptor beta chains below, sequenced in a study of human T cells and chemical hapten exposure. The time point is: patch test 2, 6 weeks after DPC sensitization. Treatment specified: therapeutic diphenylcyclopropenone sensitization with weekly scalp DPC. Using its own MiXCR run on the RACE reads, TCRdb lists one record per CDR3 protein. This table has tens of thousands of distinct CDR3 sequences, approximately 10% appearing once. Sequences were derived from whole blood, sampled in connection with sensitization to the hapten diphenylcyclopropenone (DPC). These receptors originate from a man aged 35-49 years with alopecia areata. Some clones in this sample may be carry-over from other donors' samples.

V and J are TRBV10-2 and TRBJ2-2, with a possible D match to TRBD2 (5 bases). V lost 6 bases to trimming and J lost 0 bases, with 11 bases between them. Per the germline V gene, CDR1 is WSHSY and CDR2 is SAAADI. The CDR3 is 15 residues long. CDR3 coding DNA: TGCGCCAGCAGGGGAGCGCGAACGAACACCGGGGAGCTGTTTTTT. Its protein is CASRGARTNTGELFF.

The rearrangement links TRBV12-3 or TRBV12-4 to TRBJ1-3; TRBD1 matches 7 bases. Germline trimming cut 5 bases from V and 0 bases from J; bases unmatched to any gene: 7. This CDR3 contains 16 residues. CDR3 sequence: CASSTPTGLSGNTIYF. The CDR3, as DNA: TGTGCCAGCAGTACCCCGACAGGGCTCTCTGGAAACACCATATATTTT.